The T cell receptor (beta chain) under discussion was sequenced for a study of cytomegalovirus exposure and HLA in healthy donors. Primers included in the PCR were 60 Vbeta and 13 Jbeta primers. Clones were sequenced by immunoSEQ multiplex PCR, and TCRdb holds only the in-frame ones, with some missing. This table holds about 120,000 clones, 17% found once. This CDR3 spans 15 amino acids. The V gene's germline CDR1 is SGHNT and CDR2 YYREEE (reference sequence). Trimming cost V 0 bases and J 6 bases; bases outside gene matches: 4. This clone has just a few counts. Antigen: not known. Study results and limitations: A later analysis showed HLA-associated TCR beta chains outstripping equally common others in clonal expansion.

What was sequenced was PBMCs. The receptor comes from a female donor in good health and CMV-seropositive. This chain links TRBV5-4 with TRBJ2-7; 12 bases fit TRBD2. CDR3 loop: CASSLGGLAGSEQYF. CDR3 bases: TGTGCCAGCAGCTTGGGTGGACTAGCGGGATCCGAGCAGTACTTC.